The subject of this entry is one TCR beta chain. The target antigen is unknown. Germline V gives CDR1 SGHKS, CDR2 YYEKEE (reference sequence). The CDR3 loop spans 14 amino acids. Trimming took off 1 base at V and 10 bases at J, with 12 bases between the two ends. The data are from a study of T cells in localized non-small cell lung cancer. General observations from the study: Maximal T cell clonality occurred in uninvolved adjacent lung, with tumor ranking below it. Only one tumor region went through sequencing, so heterogeneity may still be there.

This table comes from immunoSEQ multiplex PCR, and its TCRdb copy is limited to in-frame clones, with some not included. The profile shows some 50,000 clones, 70% to 90% of them singletons. This clonotype was obtained from a female donor with stage II lung adenocarcinoma. J is TRBJ1-6 and V is TRBV5-5; unclear D gene. The source was PBMCs, collected before any cancer treatment. This CDR3 reads CASSLPGIGSPLHF. The CDR3, as DNA: TGTGCCAGCAGCTTGCCTGGTATCGGGTCACCCCTCCACTTT.